This TCR beta chain originates from a study of cytomegalovirus exposure and HLA in healthy donors. Germline V gene lookup returns CDR1 SQVTM and CDR2 ANQGSEA. The CDR3 covers 12 residues. Trimming cost V 7 bases and J 0 bases, with 7 bases left between them. Researchers ran the PCR with 60 Vbeta and 13 Jbeta primers. TCRdb's copy holds only in-frame clones and misses some; the assay was immunoSEQ multiplex PCR. The sample has over 150,000 clones, approximately 71% seen once. The specimen was PBMCs. This receptor was obtained from a man in his fifties in good health and CMV-seronegative. The chain is built from TRBV29-1 and TRBJ1-3; D gene unclear. Here the CDR3 DNA reads TGCAGCGGGGGAGACTCTGGAAACACCATATATTTT. It translates to CSGGDSGNTIYF.